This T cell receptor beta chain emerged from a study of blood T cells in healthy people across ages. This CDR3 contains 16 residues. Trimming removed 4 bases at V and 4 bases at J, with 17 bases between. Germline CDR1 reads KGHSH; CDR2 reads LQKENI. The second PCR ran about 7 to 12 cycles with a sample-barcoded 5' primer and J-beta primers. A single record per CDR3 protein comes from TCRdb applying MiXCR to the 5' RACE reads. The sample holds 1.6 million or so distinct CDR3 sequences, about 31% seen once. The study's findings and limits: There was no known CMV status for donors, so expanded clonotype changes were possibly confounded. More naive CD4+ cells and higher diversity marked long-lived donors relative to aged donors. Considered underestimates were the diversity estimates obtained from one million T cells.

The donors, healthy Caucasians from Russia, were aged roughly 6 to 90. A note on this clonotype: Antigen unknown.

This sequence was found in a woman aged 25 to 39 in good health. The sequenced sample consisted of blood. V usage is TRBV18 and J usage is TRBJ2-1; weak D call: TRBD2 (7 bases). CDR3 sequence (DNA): TGTGCCAGCTCACTCCTTGGGGGGGCCGGTTACAATGAGCAGTTCTTC. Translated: CASSLLGGAGYNEQFF.